These 8 T cell receptor beta chains were sequenced from one sample in a study of CD8+CD57+ T cells in acquired aplastic anemia. Sequenced patients had shown CD8+CD57+ cell expansion by flow cytometry. The study profiled TCR beta VDJ and CDR3 using genomic DNA as template. A single record per CDR3 protein comes from TCRdb applying MiXCR to the reads. Of about 240,000 distinct CDR3 sequences in the sample, 47% were seen once. Sequenced material: sorted CD4+, CD8+, or CD8+CD57+ T cells (not recorded which) from PBMCs. The origin of the receptors is a human donor with aplastic anemia.

This sequence joins TRBV11-2 and TRBJ2-7, with TRBD2 matching over 8 bases. The germline gives CDR1 SGHAT, CDR2 FQNNGV. The CDR3 loop spans 13 amino acids. J was trimmed by 10 bases and V by 1 base; bases with no gene match: 6. This chain's CDR3 is CASSLVAAGEQYF. The CDR3 nucleotides read TGTGCCAGCAGCTTAGTCGCAGCGGGGGAACAGTACTTC.

This clonotype was recorded once. DNA for the CDR3: TGCAGCGTTGAAGGGACTAGCGGGGGCCTATACAATGAGCAGTTCTTC. It encodes CSVEGTSGGLYNEQFF. The rearrangement joins TRBV29-1 to TRBJ2-1; 13 bases match TRBD2. Germline V gene data show CDR1 as SQVTM and CDR2 as ANQGSEA. The CDR3 has 16 amino acids. Trimming at V came to 1 base and at J to 4 bases, leaving 4 bases not matched to a gene.

This clonotype was detected many times. V gene TRBV7-8 combines with J gene TRBJ2-1, with D tentatively TRBD2 (6 bases). Germline assignment: CDR1 SGHVS and CDR2 FQNEAQ. The CDR3 loop spans 13 amino acids. The germline V and J ends were trimmed by 1 base and 10 bases, with 11 bases remaining between them. The CDR3 DNA reads as TGTGCCAGCAGCTTAGTTATTGCGGGAGAGCAGTTCTTC. Translation gives CASSLVIAGEQFF.

The V and J genes are TRBV7-9 and TRBJ1-5, with 8 bases matching TRBD1. Trimming cost V 1 base and J 5 bases; bases outside gene matches: 7. Germline V CDR1 and CDR2: SEHNR, FQNEAQ (reference sequence). The CDR3 has 16 amino acids. This chain's CDR3 is CASSLVGQGDHQPQHF. DNA for the CDR3: TGTGCCAGCAGCTTAGTTGGACAGGGCGACCATCAGCCCCAGCATTTT.

This clonotype occurred many times. In DNA, the CDR3 is TGTGCCAGCAGCGTAGACGGGAGCTACGAGCAGTACTTC. It yields the protein CASSVDGSYEQYF. The chain is built from TRBV9 and TRBJ2-7; D is perhaps TRBD2 (6 bases). V lost 0 bases and J 3 bases, leaving 7 bases between the germline ends. CDR3 length: 13 amino acids. CDR1 is SGDLS and CDR2 is YYNGEE in the germline V gene. Full variable domain (missing parts from reference TRBV9 and TRBJ2-7): DSGVTQTPKHLITATGQRVTLRCSPRSGDLSVYWYQQSLDQGLQFLIQYYNGEERAKGNILERFSAQQFPDLHSELNLSSLELGDSALYFCASSVDGSYEQYFGPGTRLTVT.

V is TRBV20-1 and J is TRBJ1-5, with D perhaps TRBD1 (6 bases). CDR3 length: 14 amino acids. Germline-derived CDR1 and CDR2 are DFQATT and SNEGSKA (reference sequence). The ends were cut back, 2 bases at V and 1 base at J, with 9 bases in the middle. The CDR3 nucleotides are TGCAGTGCTAGATGGGGGGGCAGCAATCAGCCCCAGCATTTT. It is translated as CSARWGGSNQPQHF.

V gene TRBV7-8 combines with J gene TRBJ2-7; no clear D gene. The length of the CDR3 is 16 residues. Germline lookup yields CDR1 SGHVS and CDR2 FQNEAQ. Deletions cut 5 bases from V and 2 bases from J, with 19 bases between. CDR3 loop: CASSVLWGRMTYEQYF. In DNA form, the CDR3 reads TGTGCCAGCAGCGTCCTATGGGGTCGAATGACCTACGAGCAGTACTTC.

This clonotype was observed at least ten times. V gene TRBV5-5 combines with J gene TRBJ2-7; tentative D call: TRBD2 (6 bases). V was pared by 10 bases and J by 2 bases, with 19 bases between. CDR3 length: 14 residues. Per the germline V gene, CDR1 is SGHKS and CDR2 is YYEKEE (reference sequence). This chain's CDR3 is CASQGGSWPYEQYF. The CDR3 coding sequence is TGTGCCTCCCAAGGAGGGTCCTGGCCCTACGAGCAGTACTTC.